Sequencing of this T cell receptor (beta chain) was carried out in a study of post-analysis software for immune sequencing data. In the study overall: Included courses were relapsing-remitting and secondary progressive multiple sclerosis; progressive-relapsing multiple sclerosis was also included. Study findings and constraints: Controls showed lower frequencies than patients for five TRBV segments, and TRBV5-6, TRBV5-1 and TRBV20-1 were among these. Samples from one preparation batch, clustered by F measure, grouped strongly together.

V lost 11 bases, J lost 0 bases, and 19 bases lay in between. CDR3 length: 15 amino acids. Germline V gene lookup returns CDR1 SGHTA and CDR2 FQGNSA. The TCR beta cDNA libraries contained unique molecular identifiers. Roughly 450,000 cDNA molecules came from 1 to 10 million T cells. Using its own MiXCR run on the PCR reads, TCRdb lists one record per CDR3 protein. Among a few hundred thousand distinct CDR3 sequences listed, around 33% were seen once. For this clonotype: What it binds is unknown.

The rearrangement uses TRBV7-2 and TRBJ1-1; no reliable D call. This sequence was found in a girl aged 5-17 years with multiple sclerosis. The material sequenced was blood. In DNA, the CDR3 is TGTGCCTCCAAAATCCACCCTGTGCTGAACACTGAAGCTTTCTTT. It encodes CASKIHPVLNTEAFF.